Listed below are T cell receptor beta chains from one sample, sequenced in a study of blood T cell repertoires in COVID-19. Data came from immunoSEQ multiplex PCR; TCRdb stores just in-frame clones and leaves some out. The table records about 300,000 clones, around nine tenths of them present only once. The specimen sequenced was PBMCs or T cells enriched from blood (not recorded which). The receptors shown here come from a woman under 30 who had recovered from COVID-19. Each CDR3 is given with its conserved first and last residue. D genes are given only for firm matches. Clone size is stated in some rows and not others, as once, few, many or a class when expanded.

V	size	J	D	DNA	CDR3
TRBV7-9	-	TRBJ1-5	-	TGTGCCAGCAGCTTAGCGAACGGTGCTGATCAGCCCCAGCATTTT	CASSLANGADQPQHF
TRBV5-6	-	TRBJ2-2	TRBD2	TGTGCCAGCAGCCCTGGACTAGCGGGGGGGCCCGGCGGGGAGCTGTTTTTT	CASSPGLAGGPGGELFF
TRBV28	-	TRBJ1-2	TRBD1	TGTGCCAGCAGCGGAACCCGGGACAGGGCCTATGGCTACACCTTC	CASSGTRDRAYGYTF
TRBV5-6	-	TRBJ2-3	TRBD1	TGTGCCAGCAGCTCACAGGGGGCCCCCCTCACAGATACGCAGTATTTT	CASSSQGAPLTDTQYF
TRBV3-1/TRBV3-2	-	TRBJ2-5	TRBD1	TGTGCCAGCAGCCAAGACTTCAGGGGGCGGGAGACCCAGTACTTC	CASSQDFRGRETQYF
TRBV28	once	TRBJ1-1	-	TGTGCCAGCAGTACCCAAGGGGGGGGTAACACTGAAGCTTTCTTT	CASSTQGGGNTEAFF
TRBV19	-	TRBJ1-6	TRBD1	TGTGCCAGTATGGACAGGGGAACCTATAATTCACCCCTCCACTTT	CASMDRGTYNSPLHF
TRBV7-9	-	TRBJ2-1	TRBD2	TGTGCCAGCAGCCCGAACCCTCTAGCGGGAAGCTACAATGAGCAGTTCTTC	CASSPNPLAGSYNEQFF
TRBV11-3	-	TRBJ2-2	TRBD2	TGTGCCAGCAGCAAACCGGGGGGGCCCTCCGGGGAGCTGTTTTTT	CASSKPGGPSGELFF
TRBV19	-	TRBJ1-1	TRBD1	TGTGCCAGTAGTATGCAGGACAGGGGGAACCTTGAAGCTTTCTTT	CASSMQDRGNLEAFF
TRBV30	-	TRBJ1-1	TRBD1	TGTGCCTGGAATTGGGACAGGGGGGCTTTCTTT	CAWNWDRGAFF
TRBV3-1/TRBV3-2	-	TRBJ1-1	TRBD1	TGTGCCAGCAGAGGGACAGGGGGCCCTTTTGAAGCTTTCTTT	CASRGTGGPFEAFF
TRBV3-1/TRBV3-2	-	TRBJ1-2	TRBD1	TGTGCCGTCGGGGGGACAGGGGGCGGCTACACCTTC	CAVGGTGGGYTF
TRBV5-1	-	TRBJ1-3	-	TGCGCCAGCAGCTTGGCCGGAGACTCTGGAAACACCATATATTTT	CASSLAGDSGNTIYF
TRBV10-3	-	TRBJ1-1	-	TGTGCCATCAGTTACAGGGATGTTTCTCGCACTGAAGCTTTCTTT	CAISYRDVSRTEAFF
TRBV10-3	-	TRBJ2-7	TRBD1	TGTGCCATCAGCTTTGCCGGGACAGGGGTTTTCGAGCAGTACTTC	CAISFAGTGVFEQYF
TRBV5-4	-	TRBJ2-5	-	TGTGCCAGCAGCTTGGGTAGAACCTCCGGAGAGACCCAGTACTTC	CASSLGRTSGETQYF
TRBV3-1/TRBV3-2	-	TRBJ2-7	-	TGTGCCAGCAGCCCCTACCCCCTAGACGAGCAGTACTTC	CASSPYPLDEQYF
TRBV4-1	-	TRBJ2-5	TRBD2	TGCGCCAGCAGCCAAGAGGGTAGCGGGGGGCCTAGAGAGACCCAGTACTTC	CASSQEGSGGPRETQYF
TRBV28	-	TRBJ2-1	TRBD2	TGTGCCAGCAGCGGACTAGCGGGTAGATACAATGAGCAGTTCTTC	CASSGLAGRYNEQFF
TRBV28	-	TRBJ1-2	-	TGTGCCAGCAGCCCGGGTCTCTATGGCTACACCTTC	CASSPGLYGYTF
TRBV6-5	-	TRBJ1-1	TRBD1	TGTGCCACGACACCGACAGGGAGTCGTAAAGCTTTCTTT	CATTPTGSRKAFF
TRBV30	-	TRBJ2-1	TRBD2	TGTGCCTGGACTCAAGGGGGGGGACTAGCGGGACTAGTCTATGAGCAGTTCTTC	CAWTQGGGLAGLVYEQFF
TRBV6-5	-	TRBJ1-3	-	TGTGCCAGCACCGGGAGACGGATCTCTGGAAACACCATATATTTT	CASTGRRISGNTIYF
TRBV6-6	-	TRBJ1-5	-	TGTGCCAGCAGTGGGGGCGCAGGTCAGCCCCAGCATTTT	CASSGGAGQPQHF
TRBV5-8	-	TRBJ2-7	-	TGTGCCAGCAGCCCCATCTACGAGCAGTACTTC	CASSPIYEQYF
TRBV15	-	TRBJ2-7	TRBD2	TGTGCCACCAGCAGACGACTAGCGGGGGCCCCGGGGGAGCAGTACTTC	CATSRRLAGAPGEQYF
TRBV6-5	-	TRBJ2-5	-	TGTGCCAGCAGTCCCCTAGCCCGGGGGACCCAGTACTTC	CASSPLARGTQYF
TRBV3-1/TRBV3-2	-	TRBJ2-5	TRBD1	TGTGCCAGCAGCCCTCCGGGGTCGAACAGGGGGCAGACCCAGTACTTC	CASSPPGSNRGQTQYF
TRBV5-1	-	TRBJ2-5	TRBD2	TGCGCCAGCAGCTTGGCCCGGGGACTAGTGGAAGAGACCCAGTACTTC	CASSLARGLVEETQYF
TRBV12-5	-	TRBJ1-2	-	TGTGCTAGTGGTTTGTCTACTCTAGATAACTATGGCTACACCTTC	CASGLSTLDNYGYTF
TRBV25-1	-	TRBJ1-5	-	TGTGCCAGCAGTGAATCGGGGTATAGAGGCAATCAGCCCCAGCATTTT	CASSESGYRGNQPQHF
TRBV29-1	-	TRBJ1-1	TRBD1	TGCAGCGTACTCACAGGGGGGGACACTGAAGCTTTCTTT	CSVLTGGDTEAFF
TRBV7-3	-	TRBJ2-5	-	TGTGCCAGCAGCTTAAGCGTTGATGAGACCCAGTACTTC	CASSLSVDETQYF
TRBV9	-	TRBJ1-6	-	TGTGCCAGCAGCAGCGTAGTCGATTCACCCCTCCACTTT	CASSSVVDSPLHF
TRBV5-5	-	TRBJ1-1	-	TGTGCCAGCAGAAAAGAACAAACTGAAGCTTTCTTT	CASRKEQTEAFF